The 29 T cell receptor beta chains reported below all come from one sample, sequenced in a study of CD4 T cells in relation to SARS-CoV-2 and coronaviruses. Libraries were prepared by immunoSEQ multiplex PCR; TCRdb keeps only in-frame clonotypes and omits some of them. The profile covers 40,000 or so clones, with around 85% appearing a single time and over 3% taken by the ten largest. Sequencing was carried out using memory CD4+ T cells from PBMCs. These receptors all stem from an adult with COVID-19.

V is TRBV5-6 and J is TRBJ1-3; TRBD1 might be the D (6 bases). Germline CDR1 SGHDT, CDR2 YYEEEE. The germline V and J ends were trimmed by 4 bases and 0 bases, with 14 bases remaining between them. The CDR3 sequence is 16 residues long. For the CDR3, the DNA is TGTGCCAGCAGCGGGGGGACACGATCCTCTGGAAACACCATATATTTT. Amino acids: CASSGGTRSSGNTIYF. The entire variable domain, with the rest obtained from reference TRBV5-6 and TRBJ1-3, is as follows: DAGVTQSPTHLIKTRGQQVTLRCSPKSGHDTVSWYQQALGQGPQFIFQYYEEEERQRGNFPDRFSGHQFPNYSSELNVNALLLGDSALYLCASSGGTRSSGNTIYFGEGSWLTVV.

The V call is TRBV5-6, the J call TRBJ2-2; maybe TRBD1 (6 bases). Germline-derived CDR1 and CDR2 are SGHDT and YYEEEE. The ends were cut back, 4 bases at V and 1 base at J, with 14 bases in the middle. The CDR3 extends over 16 amino acids. The CDR3, as DNA: TGTGCCAGCAGCACACTGACACAGGGGAACACCGGGGAGCTGTTTTTT. Translating gives CASSTLTQGNTGELFF.

The CDR3 nucleotides are TGTGCCAGTAGTATCCCGGGACAGGGTACACCCCTCCACTTT. It codes for CASSIPGQGTPLHF. The chain is built from TRBV19 and TRBJ1-6; 9 bases match TRBD1. The CDR3 contains 14 residues. V lost 3 bases and J lost 11; bases outside the gene matches: 5. Looked up from germline, CDR1 is LNHDA and CDR2 is SQIVND (reference sequence).

This chain links TRBV19 with TRBJ1-1; 10 bases map to TRBD1. CDR1 is LNHDA and CDR2 is SQIVND in the germline V gene (reference sequence). The CDR3 loop spans 15 amino acids. The ends lost 8 bases at V and 2 bases at J; junction bases unmatched: 8. The CDR3: CASSWGQGINTEAFF. The CDR3 nucleotides are TGTGCCAGTTCCTGGGGACAGGGGATAAACACTGAAGCTTTCTTT.

This clone has just a few counts. The rearrangement uses TRBV6-6 and TRBJ2-1; unclear D gene. Trimming cost V 7 bases and J 5 bases, with 9 bases left between them. Germline CDR1 is MNHNY and CDR2 is SVGAGI (reference sequence). This CDR3 spans 12 amino acids. CDR3 DNA sequence: TGTGCCAGCAACCTAGGAGACAATGAGCAGTTCTTC. Translation gives CASNLGDNEQFF.

V usage is TRBV28 and J usage is TRBJ1-1, with D uncertain. The V gene's germline CDR1 is MDHEN and CDR2 SYDVKM. This CDR3 is built from 13 residues. V lost 2 bases, J lost 8 bases, and 12 bases lay in between. Here the CDR3 reads CASSLVFGREAFF. In nucleotides, the CDR3 is TGTGCCAGCAGTTTAGTTTTCGGCAGAGAAGCTTTCTTT. The full variable domain, with the rest looked up from reference TRBV28 and TRBJ1-1, is DVKVTQSSRYLVKRTGEKVFLECVQDMDHENMFWYRQDPGLGLRLIYFSYDVKMKEKGDIPEGYSVSREKKERFSLILESASTNQTSMYLCASSLVFGREAFFGQGTRLTVV.

The chain combines TRBV24-1 with TRBJ2-7; D is uncertain. CDR3 size: 11 residues. The germline V and J ends were trimmed by 8 bases and 6 bases, with 10 bases remaining between them. From germline, CDR1 is KGHDR and CDR2 SFDVKD. CDR3 sequence reads: CATKLRTEQYF. CDR3 coding DNA: TGTGCCACCAAGCTCCGCACCGAGCAGTACTTC.

The rearrangement links TRBV6-4 to TRBJ1-4, with a tentative D call TRBD1 (6 bases). The V and J ends lost 0 bases and 8 bases respectively, with 13 bases between them. Germline-derived CDR1 and CDR2 are MRHNA and SNTAGT. There are 15 residues in the CDR3. The CDR3 DNA is TGTGCCAGCAGTGACTCCGGCAGGGGAGGAGAAAAACTGTTTTTT. Protein sequence: CASSDSGRGGEKLFF.

This clone was observed a single time. The V gene is TRBV30, the J gene TRBJ2-3; 7 bases are a match to TRBD1. Germline CDR1 GTSNPN, CDR2 SVGIG (reference sequence). Unmatched junction bases numbered 5, after V lost 4 bases and J lost 1 base. The CDR3 is made up of 14 amino acids. This CDR3 reads CAWNRDSRTDTQYF. The CDR3 nucleotides read TGTGCCTGGAATCGGGACAGCCGCACAGATACGCAGTATTTT.

This rearrangement joins TRBV2 to TRBJ2-3, with TRBD1 identical over 7 bases. Trimming took 3 bases from V and 1 from J; bases not matched to a gene: 1. Germline loops: CDR1 SNHLY, CDR2 FYNNEI. This CDR3 comprises 14 residues. The CDR3 DNA reads TGTGCCAGCAGTGACGGACAGGGCACAGATACGCAGTATTTT. Translating it yields CASSDGQGTDTQYF.

This chain joins TRBV7-9 and TRBJ1-6, with 8 positions matching TRBD1. The CDR3 sequence is 15 residues long. Trimming took 3 bases from V and 8 from J; bases not matched to a gene: 6. The germline V gene has CDR1 SEHNR and CDR2 FQNEAQ (reference sequence). This CDR3 reads CASSFGDRWDSPLHF. Written as DNA, the CDR3 is TGTGCCAGCAGCTTCGGGGACAGGTGGGATTCACCCCTCCACTTT.

The sample holds a few counts of this clone. The genes are TRBV19 and TRBJ2-5, with D possibly matching TRBD1 (6 bases). CDR1 and CDR2 (germline): LNHDA, SQIVND (reference sequence). There are 14 residues in the CDR3. V shed 4 bases and J shed 4 bases, with 13 bases lying between them. DNA for the CDR3: TGTGCCAGTAGTAAGGGGGATGTGGGAGAGACCCAGTACTTC. It yields the protein CASSKGDVGETQYF.

The J gene is TRBJ2-1, the V gene TRBV5-4, with D unclear. Germline values: CDR1 SGHNT, CDR2 YYREEE (reference sequence). The V gene lost 0 bases and the J gene lost 6 bases, with 13 bases spanning the gap. The CDR3 has 15 amino acids. CDR3 sequence: CASSLGSDSGNEQFF. The CDR3 DNA reads TGTGCCAGCAGCTTGGGTTCGGATTCCGGCAATGAGCAGTTCTTC.

This clone was seen only a few times. CDR3 sequence (DNA): TGTGCCAGCAGCTTAAAGCACACCGGGGAGCTGTTTTTT. It codes for CASSLKHTGELFF. This chain connects TRBV11-3 to TRBJ2-2; D ambiguous. The V end was cut by 2 bases, the J end by 3 bases, with 4 bases between. This CDR3 comprises 13 residues. Germline V CDR1 and CDR2: SGHNT, YENEEA.

The chain joins TRBV6-5 to TRBJ2-6; D is unclear. V shed 6 bases and J shed 2 bases, with 8 bases lying between them. The CDR3 runs 14 residues. The V gene's germline CDR1 is MNHEY and CDR2 SVGAGI. For the CDR3, the DNA is TGTGCCAGCAGCGGTGGGGCTGGGGCCAACGTCCTGACTTTC. It codes for CASSGGAGANVLTF.

V is TRBV7-9 and J is TRBJ2-1; 7 bases are shared with TRBD2. The J segment lost 7 bases and the V segment lost 5 bases, leaving 5 bases of the junction unmatched. The CDR3 totals 13 residues. Looked up from germline, CDR1 is SEHNR and CDR2 is FQNEAQ (reference sequence). CDR3 sequence: CASSPRGRNEQFF. For the CDR3, the DNA is TGTGCCAGCAGCCCGCGGGGGAGGAATGAGCAGTTCTTC.

The chain has TRBV3-1 (or the pseudogene TRBV3-2) and TRBJ1-5; D is perhaps TRBD1 (5 bases). Per germline, CDR1 LGHDT and CDR2 YNNKEL (reference sequence). CDR3 length: 16 residues. V lost 3 bases to trimming and J lost 6 bases, with 18 bases between them. CDR3 amino acids: CASSQGSGIGAQPQHF. Here the CDR3 DNA reads TGTGCCAGCAGCCAGGGTTCAGGGATCGGTGCTCAGCCCCAGCATTTT.

The chain couples TRBV7-2 to TRBJ1-1; D possibly corresponds to TRBD1 (6 bases). Trimming left V 5 bases short and J 1 base short, with 14 bases between. Germline V CDR1 and CDR2: SGHTA, FQGNSA. The CDR3 is made up of 15 amino acids. DNA of the CDR3: TGTGCCAGCAGCCGGTATCAGGGGAGGAACACTGAAGCTTTCTTT. Protein sequence: CASSRYQGRNTEAFF.

The genes are TRBV5-1 and TRBJ2-7; 7 bases line up with TRBD1. Germline V gives CDR1 SGHRS, CDR2 YFSETQ. CDR3 length: 14 residues. Unmatched junction bases numbered 7, after V lost 5 bases and J lost 2 bases. This CDR3 reads CASRTPGTAYEQYF. CDR3 in DNA: TGCGCCAGCAGGACCCCCGGGACAGCCTACGAGCAGTACTTC. The full variable domain, completed using reference TRBV5-1 and TRBJ2-7, is KAGVTQTPRYLIKTRGQQVTLSCSPISGHRSVSWYQQTPGQGLQFLFEYFSETQRNKGNFPGRFSGRQFSNSRSEMNVSTLELGDSALYLCASRTPGTAYEQYFGPGTRLTVT.

The V gene is TRBV2, the J gene TRBJ2-3; TRBD2 matches 10 bases. CDR3 length equals 14 residues. The V gene's germline CDR1 is SNHLY and CDR2 FYNNEI. The J segment lost 0 bases and the V segment lost 8 bases, leaving 2 bases of the junction unmatched. CDR3 sequence (DNA): TGTGCCAGCCGGACTAGCGGAAGCACAGATACGCAGTATTTT. Its protein product is CASRTSGSTDTQYF.

The chain carries TRBV24-1 and TRBJ2-3; 10 nucleotides align to TRBD2. The CDR3 is made up of 19 amino acids. Germline V CDR1 and CDR2: KGHDR, SFDVKD. Germline trimming cut 3 bases from V and 1 base from J; bases unmatched to any gene: 12. The CDR3, as DNA: TGTGCCACCAGTGATCCCACTAGCGGGACTATCTCTGGCACAGATACGCAGTATTTT. This codes for CATSDPTSGTISGTDTQYF.

The rearrangement links TRBV7-2 to TRBJ2-3; D gene unclear. Trimming took 2 bases from V and 9 from J, leaving 12 bases between them. There are 13 residues in the CDR3. The germline V gene encodes CDR1 SGHTA and CDR2 FQGNSA. CDR3 bases: TGTGCCAGCAGCTTATATGCGTTAAGAACGCAGTATTTT. Translation: CASSLYALRTQYF.

This chain links TRBV29-1 with TRBJ2-7, with D possibly matching TRBD2 (5 bases). Deletions cut 3 bases from V and 1 base from J, with 10 bases between. The CDR3 covers 13 residues. In germline, CDR1 is SQVTM, CDR2 ANQGSEA. CDR3 residues: CSVERESSYEQYF. In DNA, the CDR3 is TGCAGCGTTGAGAGGGAGTCATCCTACGAGCAGTACTTC.

This chain joins TRBV19 and TRBJ1-1; tentative D call: TRBD1 (6 bases). V was pared by 5 bases and J by 7 bases, with 11 bases between. CDR3 length equals 12 residues. Per germline, CDR1 LNHDA and CDR2 SQIVND (reference sequence). The DNA for the CDR3 is TGTGCCAGTAGTCTCACGACAGGTGAAGCTTTCTTT. Its translation: CASSLTTGEAFF.

The V gene is TRBV5-1, the J gene TRBJ1-2; D may be TRBD1 (6 bases). The CDR3 loop spans 14 amino acids. Germline V gene sequence: CDR1 SGHRS, CDR2 YFSETQ. V was clipped by 4 bases and J by 7 bases, with 17 bases between them. The CDR3 DNA follows: TGCGCCAGCAGCACCCGTACAGGGACTGCTGGCTACACCTTC. Translating it yields CASSTRTGTAGYTF. The whole variable domain, remainder taken from reference TRBV5-1 and TRBJ1-2, is KAGVTQTPRYLIKTRGQQVTLSCSPISGHRSVSWYQQTPGQGLQFLFEYFSETQRNKGNFPGRFSGRQFSNSRSEMNVSTLELGDSALYLCASSTRTGTAGYTFGSGTRLTVV.

V is TRBV7-2 and J is TRBJ1-2, with a weak D call TRBD1 (5 bases). V was trimmed by 5 bases and J by 4 bases, leaving 11 bases between them. The CDR3 consists of 13 residues. The germline CDR1 and CDR2 sequences are SGHTA and FQGNSA. CDR3: CASSRGEVYGYTF. For the CDR3, the DNA is TGTGCCAGCAGCCGGGGCGAGGTCTATGGCTACACCTTC.

This chain joins TRBV2 and TRBJ2-1, with D possibly being TRBD2 (5 bases). Trimming removed 3 bases from V and 9 bases from J, with 18 bases in between. The CDR3 covers 15 residues. The germline V gene has CDR1 SNHLY and CDR2 FYNNEI. The CDR3 is CASSDSSRAVGEQFF. CDR3 in DNA: TGTGCCAGCAGTGACTCTAGCCGAGCGGTTGGTGAGCAGTTCTTC.

This chain joins TRBV6-5 and TRBJ1-1; D might be TRBD1 (5 bases). The CDR3 covers 14 residues. Trimming took off 5 bases at V and 2 bases at J, with 12 bases between the two ends. Germline V gene sequence: CDR1 MNHEY, CDR2 SVGAGI. CDR3 sequence: CASSRGAINTEAFF. CDR3 bases: TGTGCCAGCAGTAGGGGCGCTATTAACACTGAAGCTTTCTTT.

The V gene is TRBV5-1, the J gene TRBJ2-3; D remains ambiguous. Germline lookup yields CDR1 SGHRS and CDR2 YFSETQ. The CDR3 has 17 residues. Trimming shortened V by 0 bases and J by 1 base, and 15 bases separated the two germline ends. CDR3 amino acids: CASSLARGTARTDTQYF. CDR3 DNA sequence: TGCGCCAGCAGCTTGGCCCGTGGCACAGCACGCACAGATACGCAGTATTTT.